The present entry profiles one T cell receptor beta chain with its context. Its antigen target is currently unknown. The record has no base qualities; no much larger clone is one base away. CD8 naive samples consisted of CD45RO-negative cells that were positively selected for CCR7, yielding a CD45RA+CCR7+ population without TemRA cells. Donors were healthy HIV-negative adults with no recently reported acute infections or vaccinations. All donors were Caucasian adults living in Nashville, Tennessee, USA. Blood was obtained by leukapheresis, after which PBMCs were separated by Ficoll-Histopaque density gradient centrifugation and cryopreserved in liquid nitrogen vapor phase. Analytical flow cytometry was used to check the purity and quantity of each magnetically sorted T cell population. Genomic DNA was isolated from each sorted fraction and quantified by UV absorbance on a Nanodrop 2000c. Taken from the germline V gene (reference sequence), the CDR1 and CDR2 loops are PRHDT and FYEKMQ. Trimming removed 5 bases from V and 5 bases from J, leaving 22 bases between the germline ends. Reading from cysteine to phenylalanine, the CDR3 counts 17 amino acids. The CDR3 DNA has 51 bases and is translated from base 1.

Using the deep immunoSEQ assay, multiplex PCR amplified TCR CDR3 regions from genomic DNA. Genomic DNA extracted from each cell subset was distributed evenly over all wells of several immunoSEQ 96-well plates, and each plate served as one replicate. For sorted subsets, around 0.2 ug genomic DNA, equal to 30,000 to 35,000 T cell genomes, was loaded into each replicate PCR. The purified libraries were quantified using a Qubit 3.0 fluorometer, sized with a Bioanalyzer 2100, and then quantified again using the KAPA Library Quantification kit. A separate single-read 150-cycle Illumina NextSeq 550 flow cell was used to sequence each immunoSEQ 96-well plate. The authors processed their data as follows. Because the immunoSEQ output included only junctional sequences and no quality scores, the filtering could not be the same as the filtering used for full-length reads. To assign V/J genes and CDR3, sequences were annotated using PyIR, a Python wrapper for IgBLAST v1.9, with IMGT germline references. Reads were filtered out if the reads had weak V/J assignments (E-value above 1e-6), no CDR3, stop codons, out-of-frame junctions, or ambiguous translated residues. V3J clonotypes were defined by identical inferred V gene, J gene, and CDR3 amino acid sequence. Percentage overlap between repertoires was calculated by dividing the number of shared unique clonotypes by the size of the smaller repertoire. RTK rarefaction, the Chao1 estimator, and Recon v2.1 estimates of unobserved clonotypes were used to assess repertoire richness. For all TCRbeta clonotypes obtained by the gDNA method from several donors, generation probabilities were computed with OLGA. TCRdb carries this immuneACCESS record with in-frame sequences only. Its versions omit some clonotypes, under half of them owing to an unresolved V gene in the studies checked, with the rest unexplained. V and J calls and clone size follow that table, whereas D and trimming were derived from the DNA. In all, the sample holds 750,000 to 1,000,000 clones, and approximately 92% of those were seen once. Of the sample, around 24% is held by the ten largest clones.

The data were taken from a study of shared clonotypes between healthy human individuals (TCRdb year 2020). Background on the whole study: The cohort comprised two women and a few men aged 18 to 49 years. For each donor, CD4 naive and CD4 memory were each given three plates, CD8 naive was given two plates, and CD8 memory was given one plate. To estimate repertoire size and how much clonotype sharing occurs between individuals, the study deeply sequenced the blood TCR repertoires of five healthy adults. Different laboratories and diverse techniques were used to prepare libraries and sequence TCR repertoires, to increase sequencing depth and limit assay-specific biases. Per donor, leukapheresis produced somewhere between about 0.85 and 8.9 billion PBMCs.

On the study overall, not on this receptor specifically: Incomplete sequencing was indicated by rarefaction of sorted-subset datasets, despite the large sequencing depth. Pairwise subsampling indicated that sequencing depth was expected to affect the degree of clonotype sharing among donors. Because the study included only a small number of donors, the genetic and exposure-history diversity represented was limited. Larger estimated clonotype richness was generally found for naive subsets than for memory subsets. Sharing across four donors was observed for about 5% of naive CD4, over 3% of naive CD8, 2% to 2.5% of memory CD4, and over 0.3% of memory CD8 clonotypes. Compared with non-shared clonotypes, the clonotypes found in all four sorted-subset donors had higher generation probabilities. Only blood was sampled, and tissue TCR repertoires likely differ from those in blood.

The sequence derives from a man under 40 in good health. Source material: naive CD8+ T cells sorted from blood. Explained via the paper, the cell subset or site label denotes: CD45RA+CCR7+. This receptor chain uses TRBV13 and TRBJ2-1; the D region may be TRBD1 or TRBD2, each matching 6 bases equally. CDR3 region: CASSPSAQGTRDNEQFF. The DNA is TGTGCCAGCAGCCCCTCGGCCCAGGGGACTCGGGACAATGAGCAGTTCTTC.